These 30 T cell receptor beta chains share one sample of origin, sequenced in a study of identical twins' blood T cells. TCRdb redid the calling of the 5' RACE reads with MiXCR, one entry per CDR3 protein. In the table there are a few hundred thousand distinct CDR3 sequences, over 25% of which are singletons. Sequencing input: PBMCs. The source of these receptors is a woman aged 18-55 years in good health.

V gene TRBV4-3 combines with J gene TRBJ2-1; unclear D gene. CDR3 length equals 12 residues. Germline loops: CDR1 LGHNA, CDR2 YSLEER. Trimming stripped 4 bases from V and 7 bases from J, with 8 bases between. This chain's CDR3 is CASSRELNEQFF. In DNA form, the CDR3 reads TGCGCCAGCAGCCGAGAACTGAATGAGCAGTTCTTC.

The chain has TRBV10-3 and TRBJ2-1; no clear D. Germline CDR1 is ENHRY and CDR2 is SYGVKD. CDR3 size: 8 residues. V lost 7 bases and J 15 bases, leaving 7 bases between the germline ends. This CDR3 reads CAITVGFF. The CDR3 DNA reads as TGTGCCATCACAGTAGGGTTCTTC.

This clonotype was counted only a few times. The V call is TRBV28, the J call TRBJ2-7, with TRBD2 as a possible D gene (5 bases). This CDR3 spans 11 amino acids. Germline-derived CDR1 and CDR2 are MDHEN and SYDVKM. Trimming left V 6 bases short and J 6 bases short, with 9 bases between. CDR3 region: CASRLAGEQYF. DNA for the CDR3: TGTGCCAGCAGGCTAGCAGGCGAGCAGTACTTC.

This clonotype was found a few times. The J gene is TRBJ1-2, the V gene TRBV29-1, with D possibly being TRBD1 (6 bases). Germline CDR1 and CDR2: SQVTM and ANQGSEA. V gave up 6 bases and J gave up 3 bases, with 14 bases separating them. There are 13 residues in the CDR3. The CDR3 DNA sequence: TGCAGCGTGTGGACAGCCACGTACTATGGCTACACCTTC. This sequence encodes CSVWTATYYGYTF.

This clonotype was counted a few times. This chain joins TRBV29-1 and TRBJ2-3, with a weak D call TRBD2 (6 bases). The V end lost 8 bases, the J end lost 6 bases, and 15 bases lay between the germline ends. The CDR3 spans 12 residues. Per germline, CDR1 SQVTM and CDR2 ANQGSEA. CDR3 bases: TGCAGCACACGGGAGCCCCAGGATACGCAGTATTTT. Translated, it gives CSTREPQDTQYF.

This chain connects TRBV20-1 to TRBJ2-1, with 10 bases that match TRBD2. The junction had 3 bases not matched to a gene; V was cut back by 5 bases and J by 2 bases. The CDR3 contains 14 residues. Germline CDR1 and CDR2: DFQATT and SNEGSKA (reference sequence). The CDR3 DNA is TGCAGTGCTGATGGGACTAGCGCCTACAATGAGCAGTTCTTC. As protein: CSADGTSAYNEQFF.

This clonotype has just one count. Germline is not matched at one junction end, which may reflect a read error. The V and J genes are TRBV12-3 or TRBV12-4 and TRBJ1-1; D may be TRBD1 (5 bases). The CDR3 contains 13 residues. The chain's CDR3 is CASSPTENTEVFF. The CDR3 DNA follows: TGTGCCAGCAGTCCGACAGAAAACACTGAAGTTTTCTTT.

This clonotype was seen more than once but under ten times. The genes are TRBV7-8 and TRBJ1-1; D possibly corresponds to TRBD1 (6 bases). Between the trimmed V and J ends, which lost 3 bases and 5 bases, there was a span of 10 bases. The CDR3 is made up of 13 amino acids. Per the germline V gene, CDR1 is SGHVS and CDR2 is FQNEAQ. The CDR3: CASSFLQGTEAFF. The CDR3 region has the DNA TGTGCCAGCAGCTTTTTACAGGGAACTGAAGCTTTCTTT.

A word on this clonotype: The junction departs from the called germline gene at one end, perhaps through a read error. The J gene is TRBJ1-2, the V gene TRBV2; D gene unclear. The CDR3 is made up of 12 amino acids. Germline CDR1 and CDR2: SNHLY and FYNNEI. CDR3 coding DNA: TGTGCCAGCACTGAAACGGGCTATGGCTACACCTTC. Its translation is CASTETGYGYTF.

In its sample, this clonotype was seen many times. This chain links TRBV20-1 with TRBJ2-4, with D possibly being TRBD1 (7 bases). Trimming shortened V by 7 bases and J by 0 bases, and 16 bases separated the two germline ends. Germline lookup yields CDR1 DFQATT and CDR2 SNEGSKA (reference sequence). The CDR3 contains 15 residues. The DNA of the CDR3 is TGCAGTGTCCAGGGGGGCCCCTCAGCCAAAAACATTCAGTACTTC. The encoded protein is CSVQGGPSAKNIQYF.

This rearrangement joins TRBV29-1 to TRBJ1-2, with D perhaps TRBD1 (6 bases). V was clipped by 1 base and J by 2 bases, with 8 bases between them. There are 13 residues in the CDR3. Germline V CDR1 and CDR2: SQVTM, ANQGSEA. CDR3: CSVEVGGNYGYTF. The CDR3 coding sequence is TGCAGCGTTGAAGTTGGGGGCAACTATGGCTACACCTTC.

About this clonotype itself: One base away lies a much larger clone, so this may be a sequencing read error. The chain joins TRBV5-1 to TRBJ1-1; D remains unclear. V lost 6 bases, J lost 3 bases, and 12 bases lay in between. The germline V gene has CDR1 SGHRS and CDR2 YFSETQ. The CDR3 loop spans 13 amino acids. The CDR3 DNA sequence: TGCGCCAGCATCTCACGAAGCGACACTGAAGCTTTCTTT. Translation gives CASISRSDTEAFF.

There are many counts of this clonotype. This chain joins TRBV12-3 or TRBV12-4 and TRBJ2-4, with D perhaps matching TRBD2 (7 bases). The CDR3 sequence is 15 residues long. The V end was cut by 2 bases, the J end by 5 bases, with 13 bases between. Here the CDR3 reads CASSLWEGGENIQYF. Here the CDR3 DNA reads TGTGCCAGCAGTTTATGGGAGGGGGGTGAAAACATTCAGTACTTC.

This rearrangement joins TRBV5-1 to TRBJ2-3; D uncertain. The V end lost 2 bases, the J end lost 0 bases, and 7 bases lay between the germline ends. The CDR3 consists of 14 residues. Looked up from germline, CDR1 is SGHRS and CDR2 is YFSETQ. The CDR3 bases are TGCGCCAGCAGCTTCGACACTAGCACAGATACGCAGTATTTT. Translating it yields CASSFDTSTDTQYF.

This clonotype has a handful of counts. The chain links TRBV27 to TRBJ2-7, with a possible D match to TRBD1 (6 bases). CDR3 length: 14 residues. With 1 base removed from V and 1 base from J, the gap between germline ends came to 8 bases. Germline CDR1 reads MNHEY; CDR2 reads SMNVEV (reference sequence). The CDR3 nucleotides are TGTGCCAGCAGTTTATGGGACACTTCCTACGAGCAGTACTTC. Protein product: CASSLWDTSYEQYF.

This clonotype showed up many times. The rearrangement links TRBV4-1 to TRBJ2-3; D call uncertain. Trimming took off 4 bases at V and 11 bases at J, with 25 bases between the two ends. This CDR3 region has 16 residues. Germline assignment: CDR1 MGHRA and CDR2 YSYEKL. Here the CDR3 DNA reads TGCGCCAGCAGCCCCCGTCCCTTGCGTCTAAAATCTCTGCAGTATTTT. It is translated as CASSPRPLRLKSLQYF.

The table lists this clonotype with a count of one. The chain recombines TRBV11-3 with TRBJ2-3; D ambiguous. CDR1 is SGHNT and CDR2 is YENEEA in the germline V gene. Trimming stripped 0 bases from V and 4 bases from J, with 5 bases between. The CDR3 extends over 13 amino acids. The CDR3 loop is CASSLDLADTQYF. CDR3 nucleotide sequence: TGTGCCAGCAGCTTAGATTTGGCAGATACGCAGTATTTT.

In its sample, this clonotype was seen a few times. V is TRBV5-1 and J is TRBJ2-3, with 10 positions matching TRBD2. Germline CDR1 is SGHRS and CDR2 is YFSETQ. The J segment lost 6 bases and the V segment lost 1 base, leaving 8 bases of the junction unmatched. There are 16 residues in the CDR3. CDR3 sequence (DNA): TGCGCCAGCAGCTTGTGGACTAGCGGCCCGGAGGATACGCAGTATTTT. Its protein product is CASSLWTSGPEDTQYF.

This clonotype was found a few times. This sequence joins TRBV7-6 and TRBJ1-1; a weak D match, TRBD1 (5 bases). Trimming cost V 0 bases and J 6 bases, with 17 bases left between them. This CDR3 spans 16 amino acids. Germline V gene data show CDR1 as SGHVS and CDR2 as FNYEAQ. CDR3 residues: CASSLAPDQGLSEAFF. The CDR3 DNA reads TGTGCCAGCAGCTTAGCCCCGGACCAGGGTCTATCTGAAGCTTTCTTT.

This clonotype was counted a few times. The CDR3 region has the DNA TGTGCCAGCAGGGGGGGGATGGAGCCCCAGCATTTT. This gives the protein CASRGGMEPQHF. V and J are TRBV28 and TRBJ1-5, with D possibly TRBD1 on 5 matching bases. The CDR3 has 12 amino acids. Germline V gene sequence: CDR1 MDHEN, CDR2 SYDVKM. V dropped 6 bases and J dropped 8 bases, with 11 bases sitting between them.

The CDR3: CASGLVIGGGHTGELFF. The DNA of the CDR3 is TGTGCTAGTGGTTTGGTAATAGGTGGGGGCCACACCGGGGAGCTGTTTTTT. The genes are TRBV12-5 and TRBJ2-2; perhaps TRBD1 as D (6 bases). The germline gives CDR1 LGHNT, CDR2 FRNRAP. CDR3 length: 17 residues. Deletions cut 0 bases from V and 3 bases from J, with 14 bases between.

In this sample, this clonotype turned up a few times. The chain couples TRBV10-3 to TRBJ1-6, with D possibly matching TRBD1 (6 bases). Trimming pared 6 bases from V and 6 bases from J, leaving 15 bases between. CDR3 length: 15 amino acids. Looked up from germline, CDR1 is ENHRY and CDR2 is SYGVKD. CDR3 region: CAIRDGQMPNSPLHF. CDR3 sequence (DNA): TGTGCCATCAGGGACGGACAGATGCCTAATTCACCCCTCCACTTT.

This clonotype has only a few counts. The CDR3 DNA reads as TGCAGTGCTAGAGACCCCTATGGGGGTCCGTACAATGAGCAGTTCTTC. This codes for CSARDPYGGPYNEQFF. The rearrangement uses TRBV20-1 and TRBJ2-1; D may match TRBD1 or TRBD2 (5 bases each). CDR1 and CDR2 from the germline V gene are DFQATT and SNEGSKA (reference sequence). This CDR3 region has 16 residues. Trimming stripped 0 bases from V and 4 bases from J, with 16 bases between.

The V gene is TRBV7-6, the J gene TRBJ1-2; TRBD1 matches at 9 bases. Per germline, CDR1 SGHVS and CDR2 FNYEAQ. This CDR3 has 14 residues. The V gene end was trimmed by 3 bases and the J gene end by 4 bases; junction bases not matched to a gene: 3. The CDR3 spells CASSLGQGIYGYTF. The DNA of the CDR3 is TGTGCCAGCAGCTTGGGACAGGGCATCTATGGCTACACCTTC.

The rearrangement links TRBV20-1 to TRBJ1-2; D is perhaps TRBD1 (5 bases). The V end was cut by 0 bases, the J end by 1 base, with 12 bases between. Looked up from germline, CDR1 is DFQATT and CDR2 is SNEGSKA (reference sequence). This CDR3 is built from 15 residues. The CDR3 reads CSARDEGLSNYGYTF. The CDR3 bases are TGCAGTGCTAGAGATGAGGGGCTGAGTAACTATGGCTACACCTTC.

The rearrangement joins TRBV10-3 to TRBJ2-5, with unresolved D. CDR1 and CDR2 from the germline V gene are ENHRY and SYGVKD. Trimming stripped 1 base from V and 2 bases from J, with 8 bases between. The length of the CDR3 is 14 residues. The chain's CDR3 is CAISELLKQETQYF. In DNA, the CDR3 is TGTGCCATCAGTGAGTTACTAAAACAAGAGACCCAGTACTTC.

As to this clonotype: This clone may be a read error of a much larger clone one base away. The rearrangement uses TRBV7-9 and TRBJ1-2, with D possibly TRBD1 on 5 matching bases. The CDR3 is 14 residues long. CDR1 is SEHNR and CDR2 is FQNEAQ in the germline V gene (reference sequence). The CDR3 DNA reads as TGTGCCAGCGGCTTAGTCGCAGGGAAGAATGGCTACACCTTC. Its protein product is CASGLVAGKNGYTF.

This clonotype has just a few counts. V usage is TRBV6-5 and J usage is TRBJ2-1, with a possible D match to TRBD1 (5 bases). Germline V gene lookup returns CDR1 MNHEY and CDR2 SVGAGI. The CDR3 runs 15 residues. Trimming pared 5 bases from V and 7 bases from J, leaving 18 bases between. The CDR3 DNA reads as TGTGCCAGCAGTCCAGGACAACGGCTTTTTAATGAGCAGTTCTTC. It specifies CASSPGQRLFNEQFF.

As for this clonotype: Compared with germline, one end of the junction differs, possibly owing to a read error. The chain links TRBV5-1 to TRBJ2-1, with D tentatively TRBD2 (6 bases). Germline V gene lookup returns CDR1 SGHRS and CDR2 YFSETQ. CDR3 length: 13 residues. The CDR3 sequence: CASRTGGVGLKLF. The CDR3 nucleotides read TGCGCCAGCAGAACAGGCGGGGTGGGACTTAAGCTCTTC.

This clonotype was counted at least ten times. The chain is built from TRBV7-2 and TRBJ1-2, with a tentative D call TRBD1 (5 bases). Germline V gene sequence: CDR1 SGHTA, CDR2 FQGNSA. The CDR3 consists of 14 residues. The V and J ends lost 5 bases and 6 bases respectively, with 16 bases between them. CDR3 bases: TGTGCCAGCAGCCTACTACGGGGGTTTGATGGCTACACCTTC. Encoded protein: CASSLLRGFDGYTF.